The 31 T cell receptor beta chains listed next were all sequenced from one sample in a study of blood T cell repertoires in COVID-19. Sequencing was performed with immunoSEQ multiplex PCR; in TCRdb, only in-frame clones are kept and a portion is missing. The sample yields approximately 210,000 clones, roughly 91% seen once. Specimen: PBMCs or T cells enriched from blood (not recorded which). The source is a man aged 30 to 45 in a cohort exposed to, infected with or recovered from COVID-19 (not recorded which).

This clone was seen a handful of times. This chain links TRBV15 with TRBJ1-2; 8 positions match TRBD1. The CDR3 spans 20 residues. V shed 5 bases, J shed 5 bases, and the junction held 25 bases outside the gene matches. Germline lookup yields CDR1 LNHNV and CDR2 YYDKDF (reference sequence). The CDR3, as DNA: TGTGCCACCAGCGTACGGTCTCCTTTCAAGGGTTTTACAGGGGGGTATGGCTACACCTTC. Protein sequence: CATSVRSPFKGFTGGYGYTF.

This rearrangement joins TRBV2 to TRBJ2-1; 7 nucleotides line up with TRBD1. The germline gives CDR1 SNHLY, CDR2 FYNNEI. This CDR3 is built from 13 residues. The J segment lost 6 bases and the V segment lost 4 bases, leaving 3 bases of the junction unmatched. CDR3 residues: CASSVYRGNEQFF. The CDR3 region has the DNA TGTGCCAGCAGTGTGTACAGGGGCAATGAGCAGTTCTTC.

On this clone: The sample has other DNA sequences that encode this CDR3 too. The gene calls are TRBV12-3 or TRBV12-4 and TRBJ1-1; D gene ambiguous. The CDR3 sequence is 13 residues long. Deletions cut 3 bases from V and 1 base from J, with 6 bases between. The CDR3, as DNA: TGTGCCAGCAGTTTTGCAGGGAACACTGAAGCTTTCTTT. Translated, it gives CASSFAGNTEAFF.

The chain links TRBV15 to TRBJ2-5, with D tentatively TRBD2 (5 bases). The germline V and J ends were trimmed by 0 bases and 5 bases, with 7 bases remaining between them. Germline loops: CDR1 LNHNV, CDR2 YYDKDF (reference sequence). The CDR3 loop spans 13 amino acids. The CDR3 sequence: CATSRERRETQYF. As DNA, the CDR3 is TGTGCCACCAGCAGAGAGAGGAGGGAGACCCAGTACTTC.

The rearrangement joins TRBV14 to TRBJ2-1; no clear D gene. The V and J ends lost 1 base and 9 bases respectively, with 13 bases between them. Germline CDR1 SGHDN, CDR2 FVKESK. The CDR3 runs to 14 residues. The chain's CDR3 is CASSQGLLRGEQFF. The CDR3 bases are TGTGCCAGCAGCCAAGGTCTGTTACGAGGTGAGCAGTTCTTC.

The CDR3 DNA reads TGTGCCAGCAGTACTAGGTTGGGACAGGGGGCTGCCTATGGCTACACCTTC. This gives the protein CASSTRLGQGAAYGYTF. The rearrangement uses TRBV28 and TRBJ1-2; 12 bases agree with TRBD1. CDR3 length: 17 amino acids. The V gene end was trimmed by 5 bases and the J gene end by 4 bases; junction bases not matched to a gene: 11. The germline V gene has CDR1 MDHEN and CDR2 SYDVKM.

The V and J genes are TRBV21-1 and TRBJ2-7; TRBD1 is the table's D call, not checked against the DNA. TRBV21-1 is termed a pseudogene. The CDR3 contains 14 residues. The CDR3 loop reads CASSAGTGCYEQYF. The CDR3 region has the DNA TGTGCCAGCAGCGCCGGGACAGGGTGCTACGAGCAGTACTTC.

This clone was recorded once. CDR3 sequence (DNA): TGCGCCAGCAGCACCGCTAGCGGAAGAACTTGGACGCAGTATTTT. This encodes CASSTASGRTWTQYF. V is TRBV5-1 and J is TRBJ2-3; 7 bases agree with TRBD2. Germline loops: CDR1 SGHRS, CDR2 YFSETQ. The CDR3 contains 15 residues. After removal of 4 bases from V and 9 bases from J, the junction contained 14 bases not matched to a gene.

This chain links TRBV7-2 with TRBJ2-7, with a tentative D call TRBD1 (6 bases). The CDR3 runs 13 residues. Per germline, CDR1 SGHTA and CDR2 FQGNSA. V was shortened by 8 bases and J by 5 bases, with 16 bases between the two germline ends. CDR3 in amino acids: CASAGRGIHEQYF. CDR3 DNA: TGTGCCAGCGCGGGCAGGGGAATCCACGAGCAGTACTTC.

The V gene is TRBV7-9, the J gene TRBJ2-1, with 7 bases identical to TRBD2. Trimming at V came to 1 base and at J to 7 bases, leaving 16 bases not matched to a gene. This CDR3 region has 18 residues. The germline V gene has CDR1 SEHNR and CDR2 FQNEAQ (reference sequence). CDR3 in DNA: TGTGCCAGCAGCTTAGTCGGTCGGGGCGGGAGTGTATATAATGAGCAGTTCTTC. Protein: CASSLVGRGGSVYNEQFF.

The CDR3 protein is CAISKATGEANYGYTF. DNA of the CDR3: TGTGCCATCAGCAAGGCAACAGGAGAGGCTAACTATGGCTACACCTTC. The rearrangement links TRBV10-3 to TRBJ1-2; perhaps TRBD1 as D (5 bases). The CDR3 consists of 16 residues. Trimming removed 6 bases at V and 0 bases at J, with 17 bases between. CDR1 and CDR2 (germline): ENHRY, SYGVKD.

The rearrangement joins TRBV5-1 to TRBJ2-1; TRBD2 agrees at 9 bases. The germline V gene has CDR1 SGHRS and CDR2 YFSETQ. V trimming: 3 bases; J trimming: 15 bases; junction bases outside the gene matches: 7. This CDR3 region has 12 residues. CDR3 nucleotides: TGCGCCAGCAGCTCGGGGGCTAGCGGGGTGTTCTTC. Residues: CASSSGASGVFF.

This clone appeared a single time. V usage is TRBV6-2 or TRBV6-3 and J usage is TRBJ2-7; D unresolved. V lost 5 bases to trimming and J lost 0 bases, with 17 bases between them. CDR1 MNHEY and CDR2 SVGEGT come from the germline V gene. This CDR3 comprises 16 residues. CDR3 region: CASSRPSLDFSYEQYF. The CDR3 coding sequence is TGTGCCAGCAGTCGTCCTTCCTTAGACTTCTCCTACGAGCAGTACTTC.

About this clone: The identical CDR3 is also encoded by other nucleotide sequences in the sample. This chain links TRBV12-3 or TRBV12-4 with TRBJ2-5; D may be TRBD2 (5 bases). This CDR3 has 13 residues. V was cut by 2 bases and J by 5 bases, with 9 bases left in between. The CDR3 sequence: CASSLSGIETQYF. In DNA, the CDR3 is TGTGCCAGCAGTTTATCGGGGATCGAGACCCAGTACTTC.

The chain carries TRBV27 and TRBJ1-4, with a tentative D call TRBD1 (6 bases). Germline V lookup: CDR1 MNHEY, CDR2 SMNVEV (reference sequence). This CDR3 is built from 17 residues. Between the trimmed V and J ends, which lost 6 bases and 8 bases, there was a span of 25 bases. The CDR3 DNA reads as TGTGCCAGCAGCCACTTGGGGGTACAGGGTTTGGGCGAAAAACTGTTTTTT. This sequence encodes CASSHLGVQGLGEKLFF.

This clone was detected only once. The chain employs TRBV5-1 and TRBJ2-1; the D gene is possibly TRBD2 (6 bases). This CDR3 is built from 13 residues. CDR1 and CDR2 (germline): SGHRS, YFSETQ. Trimming cost V 3 bases and J 12 bases, with 16 bases left between them. The CDR3 sequence: CASSWGGGDGQFF. The CDR3 bases are TGCGCCAGCAGCTGGGGAGGCGGGGACGGGCAGTTCTTC.

V and J are TRBV7-2 and TRBJ1-2; no definite D call. Looked up from germline, CDR1 is SGHTA and CDR2 is FQGNSA. The CDR3 covers 13 residues. Trimming removed 1 base at V and 6 bases at J, with 9 bases between. Written as DNA, the CDR3 is TGTGCCAGCAGCTTAGATGGTCCGGATGGCTACACCTTC. Residues: CASSLDGPDGYTF.

The chain employs TRBV5-1 and TRBJ1-2, with a possible D match to TRBD1 (6 bases). CDR3 size: 14 residues. V lost 4 bases and J lost 5, with 15 bases in between. CDR1 is SGHRS, CDR2 YFSETQ, per germline. CDR3 sequence reads: CASSLADSLYGYTF. In DNA, the CDR3 is TGCGCCAGCAGCCTAGCGGACAGCTTATATGGCTACACCTTC.

The chain uses TRBV27 and TRBJ1-2; 11 bases map to TRBD1. This CDR3 is 15 amino acids long. Germline lookup yields CDR1 MNHEY and CDR2 SMNVEV (reference sequence). V shed 0 bases, J shed 7 bases, and the junction held 4 bases outside the gene matches. The CDR3 bases are TGTGCCAGCAGTTTATCCCGGACAGGGGGCAGTGGCTACACCTTC. Translating gives CASSLSRTGGSGYTF.

V gene TRBV7-2 combines with J gene TRBJ1-2, with D tentatively TRBD1 (5 bases). This CDR3 comprises 19 residues. Germline CDR1 reads SGHTA; CDR2 reads FQGNSA. V was pared by 5 bases and J by 4 bases, with 29 bases between. The CDR3 sequence: CASSPKAGQGLSYGYGYTF. The CDR3 nucleotides are TGTGCCAGCAGCCCCAAGGCAGGGCAGGGTCTCTCCTATGGCTATGGCTACACCTTC.

This chain uses TRBV5-1 with TRBJ2-7; 14 bases line up with TRBD2. The J segment lost 3 bases and the V segment lost 4 bases, leaving 0 bases of the junction unmatched. The CDR3 length is 14 residues. Germline V gene sequence: CDR1 SGHRS, CDR2 YFSETQ. The CDR3 bases are TGCGCCAGCAGCGGGACTAGCGGGAGCTACGAGCAGTACTTC. It is translated as CASSGTSGSYEQYF.

This chain links TRBV19 with TRBJ2-2; tentatively, D is TRBD2 (6 bases). Germline CDR1 is LNHDA and CDR2 is SQIVND (reference sequence). V was trimmed by 8 bases and J by 9 bases, leaving 10 bases between them. The CDR3 is 11 amino acids. The CDR3 loop is CASRGIRELFF. In DNA, the CDR3 is TGTGCCAGTCGGGGGATCCGGGAGCTGTTTTTT.

This chain uses TRBV6-5 with TRBJ2-1; maybe TRBD2 (7 bases). The CDR3 totals 15 residues. Germline CDR1 reads MNHEY; CDR2 reads SVGAGI. V lost 8 bases, J lost 2 bases, and 16 bases lay in between. This chain's CDR3 is CASSRREGAYNEQFF. The CDR3 DNA follows: TGTGCCAGCTCGCGGAGGGAGGGGGCCTACAATGAGCAGTTCTTC.

This chain joins TRBV14 and TRBJ1-2; D may be TRBD1 (6 bases). This CDR3 is built from 18 residues. The V gene's germline CDR1 is SGHDN and CDR2 FVKESK. V was clipped by 0 bases and J by 0 bases, with 17 bases between them. DNA of the CDR3: TGTGCCAGCAGCCAAGATAACTGGGGGACAAGGCCTAACTATGGCTACACCTTC. Translation gives CASSQDNWGTRPNYGYTF.

This chain joins TRBV4-3 and TRBJ1-1; D call uncertain. CDR1 is LGHNA and CDR2 is YSLEER in the germline V gene. V was cut by 0 bases and J by 4 bases, with 18 bases left in between. This CDR3 spans 17 amino acids. The CDR3 bases are TGCGCCAGCAGCCAAGATCCGGTAGAGGGCGCGGGCACTGAAGCTTTCTTT. Translating gives CASSQDPVEGAGTEAFF.

J is TRBJ2-5 and V is TRBV10-2; TRBD1 matches at 7 bases. Trimming cost V 6 bases and J 2 bases; bases outside gene matches: 6. The CDR3 spans 14 residues. Germline values: CDR1 WSHSY, CDR2 SAAADI. The chain's CDR3 is CASRLGTAQETQYF. In DNA form, the CDR3 reads TGCGCCAGCAGATTAGGGACAGCTCAAGAGACCCAGTACTTC.

V is TRBV5-6 and J is TRBJ2-2; tentatively, D is TRBD2 (7 bases). The V end lost 4 bases, the J end lost 6 bases, and 16 bases lay between the germline ends. There are 15 residues in the CDR3. CDR1 SGHDT and CDR2 YYEEEE come from the germline V gene. The CDR3 DNA reads TGTGCCAGCAGCCTCGGTGGGGGGGCGCCCGGGGAGCTGTTTTTT. Translation gives CASSLGGGAPGELFF. Full variable domain (missing parts from reference TRBV5-6 and TRBJ2-2): DAGVTQSPTHLIKTRGQQVTLRCSPKSGHDTVSWYQQALGQGPQFIFQYYEEEERQRGNFPDRFSGHQFPNYSSELNVNALLLGDSALYLCASSLGGGAPGELFFGEGSRLTVL.

DNA of the CDR3: TGTGCCAGCACTGCTTTGACAGGGAACACCGGGGAGCTGTTTTTT. As protein: CASTALTGNTGELFF. This chain links TRBV6-5 with TRBJ2-2; the D gene is possibly TRBD1 (6 bases). This CDR3 spans 15 amino acids. V was trimmed by 7 bases and J by 1 base, leaving 13 bases between them. Germline assignment: CDR1 MNHEY and CDR2 SVGAGI.

The chain links TRBV6-2 or TRBV6-3 to TRBJ1-1; D uncertain. The CDR3 runs 13 residues. Germline loops: CDR1 MNHEY, CDR2 SVGEGT. Deletions cut 4 bases from V and 1 base from J, with 7 bases between. CDR3 protein: CASSSRGNTEAFF. CDR3 nucleotide sequence: TGTGCCAGCAGTTCGCGGGGGAACACTGAAGCTTTCTTT.

The chain combines TRBV12-3 or TRBV12-4 with TRBJ2-7; D may be TRBD2 (5 bases). Trimming took 6 bases from V and 3 from J, leaving 12 bases between them. The CDR3 contains 13 residues. The CDR3 spells CASSIGLGYEQYF. CDR3 DNA: TGTGCCAGCAGCATCGGACTGGGCTACGAGCAGTACTTC.

This chain joins TRBV3-1 (or the pseudogene TRBV3-2) and TRBJ2-7; TRBD2 agrees at 8 bases. The CDR3 spans 18 residues. The V gene's germline CDR1 is LGHDT and CDR2 YNNKEL (reference sequence). Unmatched junction bases numbered 14, after V lost 4 bases and J lost 0 bases. CDR3 sequence reads: CASSPPQVAGRSSYEQYF. CDR3 coding DNA: TGTGCCAGCAGCCCCCCCCAAGTAGCGGGGAGGAGCTCCTACGAGCAGTACTTC.